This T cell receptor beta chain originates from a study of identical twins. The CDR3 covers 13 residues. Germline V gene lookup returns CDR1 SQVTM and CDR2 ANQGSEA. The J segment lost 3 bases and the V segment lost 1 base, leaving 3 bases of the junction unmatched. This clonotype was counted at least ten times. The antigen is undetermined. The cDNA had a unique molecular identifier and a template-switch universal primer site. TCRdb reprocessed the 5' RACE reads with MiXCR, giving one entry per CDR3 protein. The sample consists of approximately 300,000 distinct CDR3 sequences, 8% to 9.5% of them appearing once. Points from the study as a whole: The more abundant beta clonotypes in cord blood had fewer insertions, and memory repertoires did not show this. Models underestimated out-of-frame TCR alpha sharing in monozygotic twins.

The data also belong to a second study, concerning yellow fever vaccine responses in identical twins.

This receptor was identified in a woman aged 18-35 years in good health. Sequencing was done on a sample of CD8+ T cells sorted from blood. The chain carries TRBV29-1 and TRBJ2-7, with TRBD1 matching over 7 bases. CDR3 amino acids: CSVEVAGGYEQYF. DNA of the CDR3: TGCAGCGTTGAAGTGGCAGGGGGCTACGAGCAGTACTTC.